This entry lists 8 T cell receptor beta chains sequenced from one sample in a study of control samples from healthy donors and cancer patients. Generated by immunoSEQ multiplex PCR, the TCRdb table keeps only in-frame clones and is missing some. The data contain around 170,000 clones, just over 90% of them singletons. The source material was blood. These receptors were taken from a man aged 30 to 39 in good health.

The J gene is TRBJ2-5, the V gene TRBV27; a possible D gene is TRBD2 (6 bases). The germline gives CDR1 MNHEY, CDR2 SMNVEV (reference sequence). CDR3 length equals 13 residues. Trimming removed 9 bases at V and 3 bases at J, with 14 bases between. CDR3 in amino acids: CASQGGGEETQYF. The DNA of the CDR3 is TGTGCCAGTCAGGGAGGTGGGGAAGAGACCCAGTACTTC.

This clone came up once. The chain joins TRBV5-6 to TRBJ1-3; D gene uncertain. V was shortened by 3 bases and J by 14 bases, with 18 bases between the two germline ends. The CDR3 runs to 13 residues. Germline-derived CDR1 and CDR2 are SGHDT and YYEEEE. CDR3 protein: CASSSLAGNTLYF. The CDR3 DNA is TGTGCCAGCAGCTCTCTAGCCGGAAACACTCTATATTTT.

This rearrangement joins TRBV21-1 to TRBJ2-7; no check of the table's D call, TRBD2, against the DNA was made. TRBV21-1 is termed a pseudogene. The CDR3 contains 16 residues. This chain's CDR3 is CASSQAGGGGTYEQYF. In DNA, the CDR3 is TGTGCCAGCTCCCAAGCCGGGGGAGGGGGAACCTACGAGCAGTACTTC.

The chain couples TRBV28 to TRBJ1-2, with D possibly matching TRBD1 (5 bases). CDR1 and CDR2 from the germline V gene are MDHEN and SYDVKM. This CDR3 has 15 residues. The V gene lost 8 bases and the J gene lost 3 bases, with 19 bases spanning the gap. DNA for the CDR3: TGTGCCAGCTACTCCGGGACGGCTATCTACTATGGCTACACCTTC. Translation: CASYSGTAIYYGYTF.

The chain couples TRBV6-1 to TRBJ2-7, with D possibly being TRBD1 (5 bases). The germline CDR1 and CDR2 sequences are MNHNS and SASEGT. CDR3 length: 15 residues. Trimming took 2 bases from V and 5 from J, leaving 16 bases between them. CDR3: CASSEQWTPSDEQYF. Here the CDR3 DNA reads TGTGCCAGCAGTGAACAGTGGACACCCTCGGACGAGCAGTACTTC.

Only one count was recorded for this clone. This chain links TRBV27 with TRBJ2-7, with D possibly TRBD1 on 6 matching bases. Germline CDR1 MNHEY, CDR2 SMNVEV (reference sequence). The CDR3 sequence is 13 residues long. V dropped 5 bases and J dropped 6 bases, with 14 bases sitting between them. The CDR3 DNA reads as TGTGCCAGCAGTCCTACAGGGATGACCGAGCAGTACTTC. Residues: CASSPTGMTEQYF.

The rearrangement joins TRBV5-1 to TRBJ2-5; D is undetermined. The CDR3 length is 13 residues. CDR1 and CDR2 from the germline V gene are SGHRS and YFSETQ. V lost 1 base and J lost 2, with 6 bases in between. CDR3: CASSLHRQETQYF. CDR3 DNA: TGCGCCAGCAGCTTGCATCGGCAAGAGACCCAGTACTTC.

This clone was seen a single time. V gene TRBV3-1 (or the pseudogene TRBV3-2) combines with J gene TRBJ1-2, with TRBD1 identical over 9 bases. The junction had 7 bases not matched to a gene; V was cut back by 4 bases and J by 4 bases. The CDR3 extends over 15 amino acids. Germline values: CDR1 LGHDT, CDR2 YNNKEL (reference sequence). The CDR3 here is CASSLGQGGLYGYTF. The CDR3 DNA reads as TGTGCCAGCAGCCTGGGACAGGGAGGACTCTATGGCTACACCTTC.